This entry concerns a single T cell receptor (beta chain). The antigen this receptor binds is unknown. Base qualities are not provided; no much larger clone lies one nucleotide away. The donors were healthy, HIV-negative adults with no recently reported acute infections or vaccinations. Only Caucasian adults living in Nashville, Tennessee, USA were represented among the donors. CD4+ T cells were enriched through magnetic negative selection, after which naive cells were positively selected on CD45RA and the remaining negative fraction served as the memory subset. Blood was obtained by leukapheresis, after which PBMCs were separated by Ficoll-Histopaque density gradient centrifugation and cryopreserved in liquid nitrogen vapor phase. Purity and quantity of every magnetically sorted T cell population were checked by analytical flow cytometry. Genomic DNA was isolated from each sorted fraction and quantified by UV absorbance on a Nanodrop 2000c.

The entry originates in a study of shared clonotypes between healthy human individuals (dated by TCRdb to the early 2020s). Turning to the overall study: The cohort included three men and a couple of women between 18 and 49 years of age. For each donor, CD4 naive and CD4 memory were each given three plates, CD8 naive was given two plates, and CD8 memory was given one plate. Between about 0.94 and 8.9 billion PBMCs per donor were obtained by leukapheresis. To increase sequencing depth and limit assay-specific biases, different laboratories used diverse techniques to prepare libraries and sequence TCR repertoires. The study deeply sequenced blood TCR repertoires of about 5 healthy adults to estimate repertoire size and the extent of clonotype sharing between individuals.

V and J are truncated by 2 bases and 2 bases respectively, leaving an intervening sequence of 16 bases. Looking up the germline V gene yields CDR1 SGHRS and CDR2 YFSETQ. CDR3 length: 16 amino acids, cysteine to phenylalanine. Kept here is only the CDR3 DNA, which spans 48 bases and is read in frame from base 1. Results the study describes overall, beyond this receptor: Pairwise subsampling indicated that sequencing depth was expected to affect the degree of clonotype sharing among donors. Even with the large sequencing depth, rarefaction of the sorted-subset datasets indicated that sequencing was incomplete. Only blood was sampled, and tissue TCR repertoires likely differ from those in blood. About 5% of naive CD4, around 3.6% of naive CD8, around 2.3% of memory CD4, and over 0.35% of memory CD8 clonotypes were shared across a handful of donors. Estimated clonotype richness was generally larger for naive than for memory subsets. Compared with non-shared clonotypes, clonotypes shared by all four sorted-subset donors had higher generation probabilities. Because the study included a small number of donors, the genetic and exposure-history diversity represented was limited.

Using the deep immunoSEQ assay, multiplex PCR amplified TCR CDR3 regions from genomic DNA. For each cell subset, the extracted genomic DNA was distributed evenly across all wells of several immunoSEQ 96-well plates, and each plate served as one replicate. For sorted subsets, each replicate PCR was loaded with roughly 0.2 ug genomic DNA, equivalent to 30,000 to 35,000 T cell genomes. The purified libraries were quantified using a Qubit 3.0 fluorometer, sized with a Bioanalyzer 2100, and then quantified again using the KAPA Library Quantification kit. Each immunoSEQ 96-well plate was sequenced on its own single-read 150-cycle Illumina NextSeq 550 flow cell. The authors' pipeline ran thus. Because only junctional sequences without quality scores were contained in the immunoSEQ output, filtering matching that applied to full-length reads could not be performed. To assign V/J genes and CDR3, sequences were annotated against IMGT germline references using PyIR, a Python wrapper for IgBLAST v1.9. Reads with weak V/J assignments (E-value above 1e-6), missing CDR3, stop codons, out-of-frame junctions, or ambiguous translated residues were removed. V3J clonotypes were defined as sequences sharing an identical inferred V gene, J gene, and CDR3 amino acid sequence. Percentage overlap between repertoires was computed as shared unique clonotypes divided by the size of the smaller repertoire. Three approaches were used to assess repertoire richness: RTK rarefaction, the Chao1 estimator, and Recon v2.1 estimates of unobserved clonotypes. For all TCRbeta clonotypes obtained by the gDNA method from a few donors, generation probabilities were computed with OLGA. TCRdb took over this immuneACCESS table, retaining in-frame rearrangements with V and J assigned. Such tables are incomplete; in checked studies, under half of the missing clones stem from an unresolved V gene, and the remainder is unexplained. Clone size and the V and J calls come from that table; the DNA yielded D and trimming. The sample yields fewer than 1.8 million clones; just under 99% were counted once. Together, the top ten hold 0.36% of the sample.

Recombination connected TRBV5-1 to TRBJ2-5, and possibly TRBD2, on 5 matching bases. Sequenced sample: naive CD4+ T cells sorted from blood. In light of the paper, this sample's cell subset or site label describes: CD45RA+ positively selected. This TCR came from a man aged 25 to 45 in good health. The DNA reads TGCGCCAGCAGCTTCGGGATCCTACGGCTACAAGAGACCCAGTACTTC. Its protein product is CASSFGILRLQETQYF.